The clone carrying this T cell receptor beta chain was seen a single time. In the authors' workflow: How many nucleated cells were present was estimated from reference gene primer amplification. The method was immunoSEQ multiplex PCR; TCRdb's version includes in-frame clones alone and lacks a portion of them. For V, J and clone size, that table is used; D and trimming come from the DNA. The repertoire includes about 140,000 clones, approximately 87% of them detected once, and 44% sits in the top ten. The germline V and J ends were trimmed by 4 bases and 0 bases, with 9 bases remaining between them. Germline loops: CDR1 SGHTA, CDR2 FQGNSA. There are 14 residues in the CDR3. The data belong to a study of blood T cell repertoires in COVID-19. The wider study: T cells, B-cell-depleted T cells, or PBMCs provided the cDNA or gDNA that served as material.

This sequence was found in a human donor in a cohort sampled during active COVID-19. The sequenced material came from peripheral blood. V is TRBV7-2 and J is TRBJ1-1, with TRBD1 as a possible D gene (5 bases). CDR3 protein: CASSSQGLNTEAFF. CDR3 in DNA: TGTGCCAGCAGCTCCCAGGGATTGAACACTGAAGCTTTCTTT.